The 2 T cell receptor beta chains listed next were all sequenced from one sample in a study of blood T cell repertoires in COVID-19. The protocol was immunoSEQ multiplex PCR, while the TCRdb copy is restricted to in-frame clones and leaves out a portion. The sample has 350,000 or so clones; approximately 86% are singletons. The sequenced sample consisted of PBMCs or T cells enriched from blood (not recorded which). The receptor set was obtained from a woman in her forties with acute COVID-19.

This chain joins TRBV2 and TRBJ1-6; no definite D call. Germline V gives CDR1 SNHLY, CDR2 FYNNEI. This CDR3 spans 14 amino acids. V was pared by 4 bases and J by 6 bases, with 10 bases between. The CDR3 sequence is CASSVAGFNSPLHF. CDR3 coding DNA: TGTGCCAGCAGTGTCGCGGGGTTTAATTCACCCCTCCACTTT.

V gene TRBV7-3 combines with J gene TRBJ2-7; TRBD1 matches at 10 bases. V trimming: 5 bases; J trimming: 6 bases; junction bases outside the gene matches: 10. Germline lookup yields CDR1 SGHTA and CDR2 FQGTGA. The CDR3 spans 15 residues. The CDR3 loop is CASSPTGTGDFEQYF. Written as DNA, the CDR3 is TGTGCCAGCAGCCCGACCGGGACAGGGGATTTCGAGCAGTACTTC.